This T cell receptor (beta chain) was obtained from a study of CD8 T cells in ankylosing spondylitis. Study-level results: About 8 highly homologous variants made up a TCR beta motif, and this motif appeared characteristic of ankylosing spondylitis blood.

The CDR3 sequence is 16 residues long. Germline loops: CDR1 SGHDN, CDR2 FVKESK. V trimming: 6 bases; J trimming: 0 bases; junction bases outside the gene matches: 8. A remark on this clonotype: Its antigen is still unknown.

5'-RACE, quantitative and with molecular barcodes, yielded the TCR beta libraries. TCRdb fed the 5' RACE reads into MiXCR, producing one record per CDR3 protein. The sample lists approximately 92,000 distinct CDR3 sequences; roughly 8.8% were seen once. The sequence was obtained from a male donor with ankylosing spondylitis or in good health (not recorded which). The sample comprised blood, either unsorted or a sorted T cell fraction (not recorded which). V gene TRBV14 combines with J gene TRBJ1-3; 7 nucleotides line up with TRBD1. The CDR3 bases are TGTGCCAGCAGTCCGGACAGGCCTATCTCTGGAAACACCATATATTTT. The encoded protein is CASSPDRPISGNTIYF.